The 31 T cell receptor beta chains listed next were all sequenced from one sample in a study of blood T cell repertoires in COVID-19. Produced via immunoSEQ multiplex PCR; TCRdb's table is partial and in-frame only. The sample holds 150,000 to 200,000 clones, more than 75% seen once. Material for sequencing was peripheral blood. The receptor source for this set is a man between 35 and 55 years old with active or convalescent COVID-19.

The V and J genes are TRBV25-1 and TRBJ1-6; D is perhaps TRBD1 (6 bases). The CDR3 sequence is 14 residues long. Trimming pared 2 bases from V and 13 bases from J, leaving 15 bases between. Germline CDR1 reads MGHDK; CDR2 reads SYGVNS. The CDR3 DNA reads TGTGCCAGCAGTGAACTTGGGACACTTTCCCCCCTCCACTTT. This codes for CASSELGTLSPLHF.

The rearrangement links TRBV7-9 to TRBJ2-1, with D possibly TRBD2 on 6 matching bases. V lost 7 bases, J lost 0 bases, and 22 bases lay in between. Germline CDR1 reads SEHNR; CDR2 reads FQNEAQ (reference sequence). This CDR3 region has 18 residues. This chain's CDR3 is CASTSRLGAQSSYNEQFF. The CDR3 region has the DNA TGTGCCAGCACCTCCAGACTAGGGGCCCAAAGCTCCTACAATGAGCAGTTCTTC.

This clone was observed a single time. The rearrangement joins TRBV7-9 to TRBJ2-2; 12 bases align to TRBD2. V was clipped by 4 bases and J by 5 bases; unmatched bases: 5. The germline V gene has CDR1 SEHNR and CDR2 FQNEAQ (reference sequence). There are 16 residues in the CDR3. DNA for the CDR3: TGTGCCAGCAGCTGGCCGACTAGCGGGGGAACCGGGGAGCTGTTTTTT. Its protein product is CASSWPTSGGTGELFF.

This clone was found once. The chain joins TRBV7-2 to TRBJ1-2, with D perhaps matching TRBD1 (5 bases). Trimming took off 5 bases at V and 5 bases at J, with 24 bases between the two ends. The CDR3 loop spans 17 amino acids. Germline lookup yields CDR1 SGHTA and CDR2 FQGNSA. CDR3 coding DNA: TGTGCCAGCAGCCCAACTACTCTGAGAACAGGCAGATATGGCTACACCTTC. Its translation: CASSPTTLRTGRYGYTF.

A single count supports this clone. This chain uses TRBV14 with TRBJ1-2; the D gene is possibly TRBD1 (6 bases). Trimming stripped 1 base from V and 6 bases from J, with 15 bases between. The CDR3 consists of 15 residues. CDR1 and CDR2 (germline): SGHDN, FVKESK. CDR3 protein: CASSQAHRDWDGYTF. For the CDR3, the DNA is TGTGCCAGCAGCCAAGCCCACAGGGATTGGGATGGCTACACCTTC.

This clone was detected only once. The chain joins TRBV5-1 to TRBJ2-7; D gene uncertain. Germline V lookup: CDR1 SGHRS, CDR2 YFSETQ. V shed 2 bases and J shed 7 bases, with 16 bases lying between them. The CDR3 spans 14 residues. The chain's CDR3 is CASSFTNLGSEQYF. CDR3 coding DNA: TGCGCCAGCAGCTTTACCAACCTCGGTTCAGAGCAGTACTTC.

The chain has TRBV28 and TRBJ1-2; 9 bases line up with TRBD1. With 6 bases clipped from V and 4 bases from J, the junction kept 12 bases outside the gene matches. The germline gives CDR1 MDHEN, CDR2 SYDVKM. The CDR3 consists of 16 residues. This CDR3 is CASSPGQGLLGYGYTF. Here the CDR3 DNA reads TGTGCCAGCAGCCCAGGACAGGGGCTGTTAGGCTATGGCTACACCTTC.

The V and J genes are TRBV30 and TRBJ2-1; D is perhaps TRBD1 (5 bases). Germline V gives CDR1 GTSNPN, CDR2 SVGIG (reference sequence). V gave up 3 bases and J gave up 8 bases, with 11 bases separating them. This CDR3 is built from 12 residues. The DNA of the CDR3 is TGTGCCTGGAGGGCAGGGATTGATGAGCAGTTCTTC. Protein sequence: CAWRAGIDEQFF.

This chain links TRBV10-3 with TRBJ2-7, with 9 bases matching TRBD1. In germline, CDR1 is ENHRY, CDR2 SYGVKD. This CDR3 spans 15 amino acids. Trimming took 0 bases from V and 6 from J; bases not matched to a gene: 6. CDR3 region: CAISESLGQGAEQYF. The CDR3 DNA sequence: TGTGCCATCAGTGAGTCGCTGGGACAGGGAGCCGAGCAGTACTTC.

The gene calls are TRBV11-3 and TRBJ2-3; 7 nucleotides line up with TRBD1. The V segment lost 8 bases and the J segment 2 bases; nucleotides outside the gene matches: 10. Per germline, CDR1 SGHNT and CDR2 YENEEA. The length of the CDR3 is 15 residues. Here the CDR3 reads CASAKGQVATDTQYF. Here the CDR3 DNA reads TGTGCCAGCGCGAAAGGACAGGTAGCCACAGATACGCAGTATTTT.

The chain uses TRBV10-2 and TRBJ2-7; 9 bases are shared with TRBD2. From germline, CDR1 is WSHSY and CDR2 SAAADI. The CDR3 has 15 residues. V was clipped by 6 bases and J by 0 bases; unmatched bases: 6. The CDR3 DNA sequence: TGCGCCAGCAGCGGAGCGGGGGGCCCCTCCTACGAGCAGTACTTC. Residues: CASSGAGGPSYEQYF.

This chain links TRBV2 with TRBJ2-7; TRBD1 matches at 11 bases. Germline values: CDR1 SNHLY, CDR2 FYNNEI. V shed 5 bases, J shed 4 bases, and the junction held 4 bases outside the gene matches. This CDR3 has 14 residues. The CDR3: CASSPRDRGYEQYF. In nucleotides, the CDR3 is TGTGCCAGCAGTCCCCGGGACAGGGGGTACGAGCAGTACTTC.

A note on this clone: A junction boundary mismatches the germline segment, possibly from a read error. This rearrangement joins TRBV27 to TRBJ2-7; a possible D gene is TRBD2 (6 bases). The CDR3 is 14 residues long. From germline, CDR1 is MNHEY and CDR2 SMNVEV (reference sequence). The CDR3 here is CASARAGSDYERYF. CDR3 nucleotides: TGTGCCAGCGCCCGGGCGGGCTCGGACTACGAGCGGTACTTC.

The J gene is TRBJ2-2, the V gene TRBV19; D might be TRBD1 (6 bases). In germline, CDR1 is LNHDA, CDR2 SQIVND (reference sequence). CDR3 length equals 14 residues. V dropped 6 bases and J dropped 2 bases, with 10 bases sitting between them. The chain's CDR3 is CASRGHRNTGELFF. The CDR3 DNA is TGTGCCAGTAGGGGACACAGAAACACCGGGGAGCTGTTTTTT.

This chain connects TRBV6-2 or TRBV6-3 to TRBJ1-6; D not resolved. This CDR3 contains 13 residues. Germline V gene lookup returns CDR1 MNHEY and CDR2 SVGEGT. Trimming pared 4 bases from V and 14 bases from J, leaving 15 bases between. CDR3 sequence (DNA): TGTGCCAGCAGTTTGGGAGACCTCGACACCCTCCACTTT. Its translation: CASSLGDLDTLHF.

This clone appeared once. The gene calls are TRBV4-2 and TRBJ1-1; 10 bases agree with TRBD1. Germline V CDR1 and CDR2: LGHNA, YNFKEQ. J gave up 6 bases and V 3 bases, and 10 bases lay outside the gene matches. This CDR3 is 16 amino acids long. CDR3 in amino acids: CASSQVRQGALAEAFF. The CDR3, as DNA: TGTGCCAGCAGCCAGGTGAGACAGGGGGCGCTGGCTGAAGCTTTCTTT.

CDR3 residues: CASSLVPASSNEQFF. CDR3 coding DNA: TGCGCCAGCAGCTTGGTTCCAGCGTCAAGCAATGAGCAGTTCTTC. The rearrangement joins TRBV5-1 to TRBJ2-1; no clear D gene. Between the trimmed V and J ends, which lost 0 bases and 6 bases, there was a span of 13 bases. The CDR3 is made up of 15 amino acids. CDR1 is SGHRS and CDR2 is YFSETQ in the germline V gene.

The table lists this clone with a few counts. The genes are TRBV7-8 and TRBJ2-5; 10 nucleotides match TRBD2. The V gene's germline CDR1 is SGHVS and CDR2 FQNEAQ. J gave up 5 bases and V 2 bases, and 8 bases lay outside the gene matches. The CDR3 is made up of 16 amino acids. In DNA form, the CDR3 reads TGTGCCAGCAGCTTAAGGGCCAGCGGGGGGGCGGAGACCCAGTACTTC. As protein: CASSLRASGGAETQYF.

V usage is TRBV18 and J usage is TRBJ1-4; D unclear. V lost 6 bases to trimming and J lost 0 bases, with 17 bases between them. The CDR3 is made up of 17 amino acids. In germline, CDR1 is KGHSH, CDR2 LQKENI. The CDR3 DNA sequence: TGTGCCAGCTCTCCCGCTGGAGGTCGGACAACTAATGAAAAACTGTTTTTT. Amino acid sequence: CASSPAGGRTTNEKLFF.

The chain combines TRBV9 with TRBJ2-2, with TRBD1 as a possible D gene (6 bases). The V end was cut by 0 bases, the J end by 4 bases, with 16 bases between. Germline values: CDR1 SGDLS, CDR2 YYNGEE. The CDR3 sequence is 17 residues long. In DNA, the CDR3 is TGTGCCAGCAGCGTAGCTGACATGGCAGGGGTCACCGGGGAGCTGTTTTTT. Translating it yields CASSVADMAGVTGELFF.

The chain has TRBV29-1 and TRBJ2-6, with D possibly being TRBD1 (5 bases). V was pared by 1 base and J by 3 bases, with 16 bases between. The CDR3 has 17 residues. Looked up from germline, CDR1 is SQVTM and CDR2 is ANQGSEA. The CDR3 loop reads CSVEGSRAIGGANVLTF. DNA of the CDR3: TGCAGCGTTGAAGGGTCCAGGGCTATAGGTGGGGCCAACGTCCTGACTTTC. Drawing the rest from reference TRBV29-1 and TRBJ2-6, the complete variable domain is SAVISQKPSRDICQRGTSLTIQCQVDSQVTMMFWYRQQPGQSLTLIATANQGSEATYESGFVIDKFPISRPNLTFSTLTVSNMSPEDSSIYLCSVEGSRAIGGANVLTFGAGSRLTVL.

The V gene is TRBV27, the J gene TRBJ2-5; TRBD2 is a possible D gene (5 bases). The germline CDR1 and CDR2 sequences are MNHEY and SMNVEV (reference sequence). The CDR3 is 14 amino acids. V was trimmed by 5 bases and J by 1 base, leaving 11 bases between them. CDR3 DNA sequence: TGTGCCAGCAGTCCCGGACTCGCCCAAGAGACCCAGTACTTC. Translating gives CASSPGLAQETQYF.

A single count supports this clone. The rearrangement links TRBV19 to TRBJ1-2, with D possibly being TRBD1 (5 bases). The V gene lost 7 bases and the J gene lost 2 bases, with 17 bases spanning the gap. This CDR3 has 15 residues. CDR1 is LNHDA and CDR2 is SQIVND in the germline V gene (reference sequence). The CDR3 bases are TGTGCCAGTATCCCTAACACGGGGGTGAACTATGGCTACACCTTC. Translated: CASIPNTGVNYGYTF.

This clone was picked up one time. V gene TRBV18 combines with J gene TRBJ1-1; 9 bases are shared with TRBD1. V trimming: 2 bases; J trimming: 4 bases; junction bases outside the gene matches: 2. The CDR3 has 14 residues. CDR1 is KGHSH, CDR2 LQKENI, per germline. CDR3: CASSPGTGSTEAFF. DNA of the CDR3: TGTGCCAGCTCACCAGGGACAGGGAGCACTGAAGCTTTCTTT.

This clone was seen more than once but under ten times. In DNA, the CDR3 is TGTGCCAGCAGCCGGAGCGGTACGGAGACCCAGTACTTC. It specifies CASSRSGTETQYF. The chain links TRBV11-3 to TRBJ2-5, with D maybe TRBD2 (5 bases). The V end was cut by 5 bases, the J end by 5 bases, with 12 bases between. CDR1 and CDR2 (germline): SGHNT, YENEEA. The CDR3 is 13 residues long.

CDR3 residues: CASSQEAAGGEYGYTF. The CDR3 bases are TGTGCCAGCAGCCAAGAAGCGGCAGGGGGCGAATATGGCTACACCTTC. The chain recombines TRBV3-1 (or the pseudogene TRBV3-2) with TRBJ1-2, with 8 bases fitting TRBD1. CDR1 and CDR2 (germline): LGHDT, YNNKEL (reference sequence). The CDR3 is 16 amino acids. With 0 bases clipped from V and 5 bases from J, the junction kept 8 bases outside the gene matches.

V and J are TRBV4-1 and TRBJ2-3; 8 bases line up with TRBD2. The CDR3 length is 13 residues. Looked up from germline, CDR1 is MGHRA and CDR2 is YSYEKL. J lost 10 bases, V lost 1 base, and 4 bases had no gene match. The DNA of the CDR3 is TGCGCCAGCAGCCAAGGTAGCGGGGAGGCGCAGTATTTT. Its translation: CASSQGSGEAQYF.

As to this clone: Other DNA sequences of this sample code for an identical CDR3. The chain couples TRBV19 to TRBJ1-1, with 7 bases that match TRBD1. The CDR3 has 13 residues. The junction had 3 bases not matched to a gene; V was cut back by 6 bases and J by 2 bases. Looked up from germline, CDR1 is LNHDA and CDR2 is SQIVND (reference sequence). CDR3 amino acids: CASRQGRNTEAFF. The CDR3 nucleotides read TGTGCCAGTAGACAGGGGCGCAACACTGAAGCTTTCTTT.

The chain uses TRBV5-7 and TRBJ1-1; D is unclear. TRBV5-7 is recorded as an ORF, its role being uncertain. This CDR3 has 18 amino acids. With 0 bases removed from V and 3 bases from J, the gap between germline ends came to 21 bases. The CDR3 spells CASSLDRGFVPLDTEAFF. The CDR3 DNA follows: TGTGCCAGCAGCTTGGACCGGGGTTTTGTACCACTGGACACTGAAGCTTTCTTT.

V usage is TRBV6-1 and J usage is TRBJ1-2; no clear D. Germline-derived CDR1 and CDR2 are MNHNS and SASEGT. The ends were cut back, 0 bases at V and 8 bases at J, with 10 bases in the middle. This CDR3 has 13 residues. The CDR3 here is CASSEASGWGYTF. The CDR3 DNA reads as TGTGCCAGCAGTGAAGCGTCAGGCTGGGGCTACACCTTC.

This chain uses TRBV19 with TRBJ2-1; tentative D call: TRBD2 (7 bases). Germline V gene sequence: CDR1 LNHDA, CDR2 SQIVND (reference sequence). Trimming took off 4 bases at V and 10 bases at J, with 14 bases between the two ends. The CDR3 runs 13 residues. The CDR3 spells CASSTGGRNEQFF. The DNA of the CDR3 is TGTGCCAGTAGTACGGGGGGCCGAAACGAGCAGTTCTTC.